These T cell receptor beta chains were read from a single sample in a study of blood T cell repertoires in COVID-19. Sequencing was performed with immunoSEQ multiplex PCR; in TCRdb, only in-frame clones are kept and a portion is missing. The sample holds 150,000 to 250,000 clones, 80% to 90% seen once. The sample taken for sequencing was PBMCs or T cells enriched from blood (not recorded which). Receptors were obtained from a man between 40 and 49 years old who had recovered from COVID-19. CDR3s include the opening cysteine and the closing phenylalanine or tryptophan. Each record gives: V gene, CDR3 length, D gene, clone size, J gene, CDR3 DNA, CDR3 protein. D genes are given only for firm matches. The size field is filled for only some rows; it gives once, few, many or a size class.

TRBV16	14	NA	few	TRBJ1-3	TGTGCCAGCAGCCCTACCACCTCTGGAAACACCATATATTTT	CASSPTTSGNTIYF
TRBV18	15	TRBD2	NA	TRBJ2-5	TGTGCCAGCTCACTACTAGCGAGTAGTTCGGAGACCCAGTACTTC	CASSLLASSSETQYF
TRBV28	15	NA	NA	TRBJ1-4	TGTGCCAGCAGTTTAATACTAGGCGCTAATGAAAAACTGTTTTTT	CASSLILGANEKLFF
TRBV27	15	NA	NA	TRBJ2-1	TGTGCCAGCAGGGAGTGGACAGAGTCCTACAATGAGCAGTTCTTC	CASREWTESYNEQFF
TRBV25-1	14	NA	few	TRBJ2-5	TGTGCCAGCAGTGAGGCCGGGACACAAGAGACCCAGTACTTC	CASSEAGTQETQYF
TRBV11-2	14	NA	once	TRBJ1-1	TGTGCCAGCAGCCCCGGGTTGGCGAACACTGAAGCTTTCTTT	CASSPGLANTEAFF
TRBV7-2	15	NA	NA	TRBJ1-5	TGTGCCAGCAGCCCGGACCAGGGTGGTGGTCAGCCCCAGCATTTT	CASSPDQGGGQPQHF
TRBV5-4	14	NA	NA	TRBJ2-1	TGTGCCAGCAGCTTCGGAGGACGGATCAATGAGCAGTTCTTC	CASSFGGRINEQFF
TRBV27	16	TRBD1	NA	TRBJ2-7	TGTGCCAGCAGTTTTTTGCAAGGACAGGGGGCCCACGAGCAGTACTTC	CASSFLQGQGAHEQYF
TRBV9	14	TRBD1	NA	TRBJ1-4	TGTGCCAGCAACACTCAGGGGGGAAATGAAAAACTGTTTTTT	CASNTQGGNEKLFF
TRBV28	16	NA	NA	TRBJ1-4	TGTGCCAGCAGGCGAATACAGAAATCAACTAATGAAAAACTGTTTTTT	CASRRIQKSTNEKLFF
TRBV19	11	NA	NA	TRBJ1-2	TGTGCAGCGGGGACGTGGAAAAGCTACACCTTC	CAAGTWKSYTF
TRBV6-2/TRBV6-3	12	TRBD1	NA	TRBJ1-1	TGTGCCAGCAGTCATGACAGGGTTGAAGCTTTCTTT	CASSHDRVEAFF
TRBV7-9	14	NA	NA	TRBJ2-7	TGTGCCAGCAGCCCGGGACTTACTACCTACGAGCAGTACTTC	CASSPGLTTYEQYF
TRBV18	13	NA	NA	TRBJ1-1	TGTGCCAGCTTAGACAGTACTAACACTGAAGCTTTCTTT	CASLDSTNTEAFF
TRBV7-6	18	TRBD2	NA	TRBJ2-3	TGTGCCAGCAGCTTAGTCAGTGGGAATAGCGGGAGAACAGATACGCAGTATTTT	CASSLVSGNSGRTDTQYF
TRBV5-5	13	NA	once	TRBJ1-4	TGTGCCAGCAGCCGCGAGGGCCGTGAAAAACTGTTTTTT	CASSREGREKLFF
TRBV2	15	TRBD2	NA	TRBJ2-2	TGTGCCAGCACCCGAGCGGGAGGAAGTACCGGGGAGCTGTTTTTT	CASTRAGGSTGELFF
TRBV5-1	14	TRBD1	NA	TRBJ1-2	TGCGCCAGCAGCCCCGGGACAGGGGGATATGGCTACACCTTC	CASSPGTGGYGYTF
TRBV11-2	14	NA	NA	TRBJ2-1	TGTGCCAGCAGCCCAACTATCTCCTACAATGAGCAGTTCTTC	CASSPTISYNEQFF
TRBV6-2/TRBV6-3	15	TRBD2	NA	TRBJ2-1	TGTGCCAGCAGTCGTAGCGGGAGGGCCGACAATGAGCAGTTCTTC	CASSRSGRADNEQFF
TRBV2	14	NA	NA	TRBJ2-1	TGTGCCAGCAGGATACAGGGCATTTACAATGAGCAGTTCTTC	CASRIQGIYNEQFF
TRBV3-1/TRBV3-2	16	NA	NA	TRBJ2-1	TGTGCCAGCAGCCAAGTCAAGAGCGGGTCTAACAATGAGCAGTTCTTC	CASSQVKSGSNNEQFF
TRBV3-1/TRBV3-2	13	NA	NA	TRBJ1-6	TGTGCCAGCAGCCAAGATACCGGTTCACCCCTCCACTTT	CASSQDTGSPLHF
TRBV5-1	15	NA	NA	TRBJ1-5	TGCGCCAGCAGCGCGGAAGGGGCTAGCAATCAGCCCCAGCATTTT	CASSAEGASNQPQHF
TRBV7-9	17	TRBD1	NA	TRBJ1-4	TGTGCCAGCAGCTTCGGGGCAGGGGGGAGATCTAATGAAAAACTGTTTTTT	CASSFGAGGRSNEKLFF
TRBV27	15	NA	few	TRBJ1-5	TGTGCCAGCAGTCCCCACACCACCCGCAATCAGCCCCAGCATTTT	CASSPHTTRNQPQHF
TRBV4-3	15	TRBD1	NA	TRBJ1-5	TGCGCCAGCAGCCGGGACAGAAATAGCAATCAGCCCCAGCATTTT	CASSRDRNSNQPQHF
TRBV6-5	13	TRBD1	NA	TRBJ2-7	TGTGCCAGCAGCGGGACAGGCTCCTACGAGCAGTACTTC	CASSGTGSYEQYF
TRBV4-2	16	TRBD1	once	TRBJ1-5	TGTGCCAGCAGCCTCAAACAGGGGGCGAGCAATCAGCCCCAGCATTTT	CASSLKQGASNQPQHF
TRBV30	13	NA	NA	TRBJ2-7	TGTGCCTGGGTCCGAGTGGAGACCTACGAGCAGTACTTC	CAWVRVETYEQYF
TRBV5-6	12	NA	NA	TRBJ2-5	TGTGCCAGCAGCTCCCAGGAAGAGACCCAGTACTTC	CASSSQEETQYF
TRBV5-8	14	NA	NA	TRBJ2-3	TGTGCCAGCAGCCTCCGGGATAGCGGAGATACGCAGTATTTT	CASSLRDSGDTQYF
TRBV9	14	TRBD1	NA	TRBJ1-3	TGTGCCAGCAGCACCCAGGGGGCCGGGAACACCATATATTTT	CASSTQGAGNTIYF
TRBV2	12	NA	NA	TRBJ2-1	TGTGCCAGCAGTGTAGGCGGTATTGAGCAGTTCTTC	CASSVGGIEQFF
TRBV5-1	16	NA	NA	TRBJ2-2	TGCGCCAGCAGCTCCAAGGACAGCGCGAACACCGGGGAGCTGTTTTTT	CASSSKDSANTGELFF
TRBV5-1	16	TRBD2	NA	TRBJ2-5	TGCGCCAGCAGCACCGGACTAGCGGGATTTCAAGAGACCCAGTACTTC	CASSTGLAGFQETQYF